This T cell receptor beta chain was observed in a study of T cell responses to AZD1222 COVID-19 vaccine. Study observations and caveats: Clonal diversity was possibly underestimated, and the donors were mostly white British, with more females. Reportedly, close to half of spike-specific TCRs are directed against unmutated variant regions.

Sequencing used immunoSEQ multiplex PCR; TCRdb keeps in-frame clones, though not all of them. The sample includes 100,000 to 140,000 clones, more than 80% of them seen just once. As to this clone: What it binds is unknown.

The CDR3 covers 13 residues. The V and J ends lost 7 bases and 6 bases, in that order; junction bases with no gene match: 6. Germline CDR1 and CDR2: MNHEY and SMNVEV (reference sequence). The specimen comprised peripheral blood, sampled on day 0 of AZD1222 vaccination. This chain links TRBV27 with TRBJ1-5; 7 nucleotides match TRBD1. The clonotype originates from an adult in good health. CDR3 sequence: CASIPRQGQPQHF. The CDR3 DNA is TGTGCCAGCATCCCTAGACAGGGTCAGCCCCAGCATTTT.